Presented here are 10 T cell receptor beta chains from one specimen sequenced in a study of blood T cell repertoires in COVID-19. The data were produced by immunoSEQ multiplex PCR, yet TCRdb's version contains in-frame clones alone and is incomplete. The sample holds 250,000 to 350,000 clones, more than 65% seen once. The sequencing sample was made of peripheral blood. Receptors were obtained from a person in their 70s with COVID-19, enrolled during active disease.

The genes are TRBV19 and TRBJ1-2; D may be TRBD1 (5 bases). V lost 4 bases to trimming and J lost 1 base, with 10 bases between them. The CDR3 is made up of 14 amino acids. The germline V gene has CDR1 LNHDA and CDR2 SQIVND (reference sequence). CDR3 DNA sequence: TGTGCCAGTAGTAAGACGACAGATAACTATGGCTACACCTTC. It codes for CASSKTTDNYGYTF.

The J gene is TRBJ1-6, the V gene TRBV2; TRBD1 matches at 8 bases. CDR3 length equals 13 residues. The trim removed 10 bases at V and 5 bases at J, leaving 4 bases unmatched. Germline values: CDR1 SNHLY, CDR2 FYNNEI. DNA for the CDR3: TGTGCCACGGGACAGGAAAATAATTCACCCCTCCACTTT. It is translated as CATGQENNSPLHF.

The rearrangement joins TRBV5-4 to TRBJ2-3, with a weak D call TRBD1 (5 bases). V shed 0 bases and J shed 9 bases, with 11 bases lying between them. CDR1 is SGHNT and CDR2 is YYREEE in the germline V gene (reference sequence). There are 13 residues in the CDR3. This CDR3 reads CASSLAQGRTQYF. For the CDR3, the DNA is TGTGCCAGCAGCTTGGCGCAGGGAAGGACGCAGTATTTT.

The chain carries TRBV4-2 and TRBJ2-2; TRBD1 matches at 9 bases. Germline loops: CDR1 LGHNA, CDR2 YNFKEQ. The CDR3 is 18 amino acids. V dropped 0 bases and J dropped 2; count of bases not matched to a gene: 7. This CDR3 reads CASSQDLMGQGNTGELFF. Here the CDR3 DNA reads TGTGCCAGCAGCCAAGATTTGATGGGACAGGGTAACACCGGGGAGCTGTTTTTT.

The rearrangement links TRBV27 to TRBJ2-1, with 11 bases aligning to TRBD2. The germline CDR1 and CDR2 sequences are MNHEY and SMNVEV (reference sequence). There are 15 residues in the CDR3. The V gene end was trimmed by 9 bases and the J gene end by 16 bases; junction bases not matched to a gene: 20. Written as DNA, the CDR3 is TGTGCCAGTCGACTACTAGCGGGGGTTTCCTCCTTAAGCTTCTTC. Its translation is CASRLLAGVSSLSFF.

V is TRBV4-2 and J is TRBJ2-3; perhaps TRBD2 as D (6 bases). The CDR3 is made up of 14 amino acids. V was pared by 5 bases and J by 4 bases, with 13 bases between. Per germline, CDR1 LGHNA and CDR2 YNFKEQ. CDR3 residues: CASSYGGSADTQYF. In DNA, the CDR3 is TGTGCCAGCAGCTACGGAGGGAGCGCAGATACGCAGTATTTT.

The V call is TRBV2, the J call TRBJ1-1, with 11 bases that match TRBD1. This CDR3 is built from 16 residues. From germline, CDR1 is SNHLY and CDR2 FYNNEI. Trimming removed 8 bases from V and 0 bases from J; junction bases left unmatched: 8. CDR3: CASPPPGQGVNTEAFF. CDR3 DNA: TGTGCCAGCCCGCCGCCGGGACAGGGGGTGAACACTGAAGCTTTCTTT.

The V gene is TRBV6-2 or TRBV6-3, the J gene TRBJ2-7; 14 bases fit TRBD2. Per the germline V gene, CDR1 is MNHEY and CDR2 is SVGEGT. The CDR3 sequence is 15 residues long. J lost 6 bases, V lost 5 bases, and 6 bases had no gene match. CDR3 sequence: CASSGGLAGVFEQYF. The CDR3 DNA sequence: TGTGCCAGCAGTGGGGGACTAGCGGGAGTGTTCGAGCAGTACTTC.

The V gene is TRBV12-3 or TRBV12-4, the J gene TRBJ1-1, with 7 positions matching TRBD1. CDR3 size: 12 residues. The ends lost 5 bases at V and 5 bases at J; junction bases unmatched: 2. As DNA, the CDR3 is TGTGCCAGCAGTACAGGGGTGACTGAAGCTTTCTTT. Translation: CASSTGVTEAFF.

The rearrangement joins TRBV7-2 to TRBJ2-7, with a possible D match to TRBD1 (5 bases). Germline V gives CDR1 SGHTA, CDR2 FQGNSA. This CDR3 contains 13 residues. V was shortened by 3 bases and J by 3 bases, with 9 bases between the two germline ends. The CDR3 DNA reads as TGTGCCAGCAGCTTTCAGGGCCACTACGAGCAGTACTTC. This codes for CASSFQGHYEQYF.